The 22 T cell receptor beta chains reported below all come from one sample, sequenced in a study of neurological immune-mediated disorders. TCRdb redid the calling of the 5' RACE reads with MiXCR, one entry per CDR3 protein. This table has about 60,000 distinct CDR3 sequences, more than 9.5% appearing once. As to time point: longitudinal time-point 2. Input material: PBMCs. Source of these receptors: a man in his thirties or forties in good health.

This clonotype was seen a few times. The rearrangement links TRBV28 to TRBJ1-1, with TRBD1 identical over 9 bases. From germline, CDR1 is MDHEN and CDR2 SYDVKM. V lost 4 bases and J lost 5; bases outside the gene matches: 8. The length of the CDR3 is 15 residues. The CDR3, as DNA: TGTGCCAGCAGTTCCCCGGGACAGGGAAGAACTGAAGCTTTCTTT. This translates into CASSSPGQGRTEAFF.

With regard to this clonotype: This may stem from a read error, because a much larger clone lies one nucleotide away. Here the CDR3 omits its conserved ending phenylalanine or tryptophan, so a read error is the likely source. The chain recombines TRBV7-6 with TRBJ2-1, with 14 positions matching TRBD2. The V and J ends lost 4 bases and 9 bases, in that order; junction bases with no gene match: 5. The CDR3 runs to 15 residues. Germline values: CDR1 SGHVS, CDR2 FNYEAQ. CDR3 bases: TGTGCCAGCAGCTCCCAGGGACTAGCGGGAGCTGAGCAGTTCTGC. The encoded protein is CASSSQGLAGAEQFC.

This clonotype was observed at least ten times. CDR3: CASSIPLAGPRRETQYF. The CDR3 bases are TGTGCCAGCAGTATCCCTCTAGCGGGCCCCCGGCGAGAGACCCAGTACTTC. The V and J genes are TRBV28 and TRBJ2-5, with 8 bases aligning to TRBD2. Germline V CDR1 and CDR2: MDHEN, SYDVKM. Trimming removed 5 bases from V and 4 bases from J; junction bases left unmatched: 15. The CDR3 covers 17 residues.

In this sample, this clonotype turned up many times. The chain carries TRBV5-6 and TRBJ2-1, with 9 bases that match TRBD2. The length of the CDR3 is 16 residues. V was clipped by 4 bases and J by 5 bases; unmatched bases: 10. Germline CDR1 SGHDT, CDR2 YYEEEE. The CDR3 DNA follows: TGTGCCAGCAGCCCCTACTGGCGGGAGGGCCACAATGAGCAGTTCTTC. This translates into CASSPYWREGHNEQFF.

This clonotype was seen many times. The chain recombines TRBV13 with TRBJ2-7; TRBD1 might be the D (5 bases). This CDR3 region has 15 residues. Germline CDR1 and CDR2: PRHDT and FYEKMQ (reference sequence). Trimming took off 0 bases at V and 0 bases at J, with 9 bases between the two ends. This CDR3 is CASSLGQAPSYEQYF. The CDR3 DNA reads as TGTGCCAGCAGCTTAGGACAGGCCCCCTCCTACGAGCAGTACTTC.

At least ten counts were recorded for this clonotype. V and J are TRBV5-6 and TRBJ2-5; TRBD1 aligns across 7 bases. Per germline, CDR1 SGHDT and CDR2 YYEEEE. The CDR3 is 14 residues long. V shed 4 bases and J 5 bases; nucleotides not matched to a gene: 8. CDR3: CASSEQGSKETQYF. In nucleotides, the CDR3 is TGTGCCAGCAGCGAACAGGGGTCGAAGGAGACCCAGTACTTC. Using reference TRBV5-6 and TRBJ2-5 for the parts outside the CDR3, the full variable domain is DAGVTQSPTHLIKTRGQQVTLRCSPKSGHDTVSWYQQALGQGPQFIFQYYEEEERQRGNFPDRFSGHQFPNYSSELNVNALLLGDSALYLCASSEQGSKETQYFGPGTRLLVL.

This clonotype was observed many times. V usage is TRBV20-1 and J usage is TRBJ1-4; possible D gene TRBD1, 5 bases. CDR1 is DFQATT and CDR2 is SNEGSKA in the germline V gene (reference sequence). The CDR3 is made up of 13 amino acids. The germline V and J ends were trimmed by 4 bases and 5 bases, with 11 bases remaining between them. DNA for the CDR3: TGCAGTGCTACCGGGGACGTCAATGAAAAACTGTTTTTT. Its protein product is CSATGDVNEKLFF.

This clonotype was counted at least ten times. The gene calls are TRBV20-1 and TRBJ2-3; possibly TRBD2 for D (6 bases). The V and J ends lost 6 bases and 2 bases respectively, with 24 bases between them. Germline CDR1 DFQATT, CDR2 SNEGSKA (reference sequence). CDR3 length: 17 amino acids. The CDR3, as DNA: TGCAGTGCCCGCGGGGTCACGAAGGGGCGACCCACAGATACGCAGTATTTT. Protein product: CSARGVTKGRPTDTQYF.

This clonotype was observed once. This may come from a read error, since a much larger clone is one base off. This chain links TRBV29-1 with TRBJ2-1; TRBD2 aligns across 7 bases. Germline CDR1 and CDR2: SQVTM and ANQGSEA. This CDR3 region has 14 residues. In DNA, the CDR3 is TGCATCGTTGAAGCGGGAATCAATTACAATGAGCAGTTCTTC. This encodes CIVEAGINYNEQFF.

This clonotype was seen many times. The chain combines TRBV20-1 with TRBJ2-5; D gene ambiguous. The V end lost 5 bases, the J end lost 1 base, and 11 bases lay between the germline ends. Germline CDR1 and CDR2: DFQATT and SNEGSKA (reference sequence). This CDR3 is 13 amino acids long. CDR3 sequence (DNA): TGCAGTGCTCCCTCTAGAAGCCAAGAGACCCAGTACTTC. It yields the protein CSAPSRSQETQYF.

In this sample, this clonotype turned up many times. V and J are TRBV5-1 and TRBJ1-1, with a weak D call TRBD1 (6 bases). The V gene's germline CDR1 is SGHRS and CDR2 YFSETQ. The CDR3 is 14 amino acids. V was pared by 2 bases and J by 4 bases, with 12 bases between. This chain's CDR3 is CASSLQGRGTEAFF. CDR3 DNA: TGCGCCAGCAGCTTACAGGGTAGGGGCACTGAAGCTTTCTTT.

This clonotype was seen many times. The CDR3 loop is CASSSGGGGKETQYF. The CDR3 DNA reads TGTGCCAGCAGCTCCGGGGGCGGGGGTAAAGAGACCCAGTACTTC. The V call is TRBV7-6, the J call TRBJ2-5; a possible D gene is TRBD2 (7 bases). V lost 4 bases and J lost 3, with 15 bases in between. Germline CDR1 is SGHVS and CDR2 is FNYEAQ. This CDR3 region has 15 residues.

This clonotype was picked up a small number of times. The CDR3 carries no conserved terminal phenylalanine or tryptophan, so it likely arises from a read error. The DNA is omitted, as the CDR3 cannot be located on it reliably, and the CDR3 follows TCRdb's listing. J is TRBJ2-1 and V is TRBV11-2; the table's TRBD1 call for D was not verified on the DNA. Germline CDR1 reads SGHAT; CDR2 reads FQNNGV. Ends included, the CDR3 has 11 residues. The CDR3 spells CESSFSGQGTV.

This clonotype appeared many times. The chain employs TRBV15 and TRBJ2-1, with TRBD1 as a possible D gene (5 bases). In germline, CDR1 is LNHNV, CDR2 YYDKDF (reference sequence). V was pared by 3 bases and J by 4 bases, with 13 bases between. The CDR3 is 15 amino acids. CDR3 region: CATSRDKVAYNEQFF. CDR3 nucleotide sequence: TGTGCCACCAGCAGGGACAAAGTGGCATACAATGAGCAGTTCTTC.

This clonotype was seen only a few times. J is TRBJ2-4 and V is TRBV2, with 16 bases matching TRBD2. With V trimmed by 3 bases and J by 6 bases, 2 bases remained unmatched. This CDR3 comprises 16 residues. Germline assignment: CDR1 SNHLY and CDR2 FYNNEI. CDR3 protein: CASSEGLAGGGNIQYF. The CDR3, as DNA: TGTGCCAGCAGTGAGGGACTAGCGGGAGGGGGAAACATTCAGTACTTC.

This clonotype was observed at least ten times. V is TRBV27 and J is TRBJ2-6; no firm D call. The CDR3 extends over 16 amino acids. Trimming pared 2 bases from V and 0 bases from J, leaving 8 bases between. Per germline, CDR1 MNHEY and CDR2 SMNVEV (reference sequence). The CDR3 nucleotides are TGTGCCAGCAGTTTAGTCCGGAACTCTGGGGCCAACGTCCTGACTTTC. Residues: CASSLVRNSGANVLTF.

Remarks on this clonotype: It may be a read error: a sequence one base away is much more abundant. The chain is built from TRBV20-1 and TRBJ2-1; 11 nucleotides agree with TRBD2. The germline gives CDR1 DFQATT, CDR2 SNEGSKA (reference sequence). Trimming removed 8 bases from V and 9 bases from J; junction bases left unmatched: 9. The CDR3 runs 13 residues. The CDR3 sequence is CSTTSGSDTEQFF. The CDR3 coding sequence is TGCAGTACAACTAGCGGGAGTGATACTGAGCAGTTCTTC.

This clonotype was seen at least ten times. The rearrangement uses TRBV5-6 and TRBJ1-1; TRBD1 might be the D (6 bases). From germline, CDR1 is SGHDT and CDR2 YYEEEE. The CDR3 contains 13 residues. V lost 3 bases and J lost 7, with 13 bases in between. DNA of the CDR3: TGTGCCAGCAGCTACAGGGCTGTTGGTGAAGCTTTCTTT. Translation: CASSYRAVGEAFF. The whole variable domain, remainder taken from reference TRBV5-6 and TRBJ1-1, is DAGVTQSPTHLIKTRGQQVTLRCSPKSGHDTVSWYQQALGQGPQFIFQYYEEEERQRGNFPDRFSGHQFPNYSSELNVNALLLGDSALYLCASSYRAVGEAFFGQGTRLTVV.

This clonotype was found many times. The chain combines TRBV27 with TRBJ2-7, with 9 bases lining up with TRBD2. Germline CDR1 reads MNHEY; CDR2 reads SMNVEV (reference sequence). The CDR3 loop spans 17 amino acids. Losses at the gene ends were 1 base for V and 0 bases for J; bases not matched to a gene: 7. The CDR3 loop is CASSLLGSGGSSYEQYF. The CDR3 coding sequence is TGTGCCAGCAGTTTATTAGGTAGCGGGGGCAGCTCCTACGAGCAGTACTTC.

This clonotype was counted at least ten times. The V gene is TRBV29-1, the J gene TRBJ1-1; D not resolved. V was cut by 4 bases and J by 1 base, with 7 bases left in between. Germline CDR1 and CDR2: SQVTM and ANQGSEA. The CDR3 is made up of 12 amino acids. The CDR3 is CSVGFQNTEAFF. For the CDR3, the DNA is TGCAGCGTTGGTTTCCAGAACACTGAAGCTTTCTTT.

The chain uses TRBV5-1 and TRBJ2-2; 7 nucleotides match TRBD1. V shed 5 bases and J 2 bases; nucleotides not matched to a gene: 9. Germline V gene sequence: CDR1 SGHRS, CDR2 YFSETQ. This CDR3 spans 16 amino acids. The CDR3 DNA reads TGCGCCAGCAGTCCCGGGACAGTCATTAACACCGGGGAGCTGTTTTTT. Encoded protein: CASSPGTVINTGELFF.

This clonotype came up many times. The J gene is TRBJ2-3, the V gene TRBV5-1; 11 nucleotides match TRBD2. Germline V CDR1 and CDR2: SGHRS, YFSETQ. The CDR3 length is 21 residues. V shed 4 bases, J shed 3 bases, and the junction held 22 bases outside the gene matches. The CDR3 here is CASSTRPGQGSSSGRTDTQYF. The CDR3, as DNA: TGCGCCAGCAGCACACGACCGGGACAGGGTAGCTCTAGCGGGAGGACAGATACGCAGTATTTT.